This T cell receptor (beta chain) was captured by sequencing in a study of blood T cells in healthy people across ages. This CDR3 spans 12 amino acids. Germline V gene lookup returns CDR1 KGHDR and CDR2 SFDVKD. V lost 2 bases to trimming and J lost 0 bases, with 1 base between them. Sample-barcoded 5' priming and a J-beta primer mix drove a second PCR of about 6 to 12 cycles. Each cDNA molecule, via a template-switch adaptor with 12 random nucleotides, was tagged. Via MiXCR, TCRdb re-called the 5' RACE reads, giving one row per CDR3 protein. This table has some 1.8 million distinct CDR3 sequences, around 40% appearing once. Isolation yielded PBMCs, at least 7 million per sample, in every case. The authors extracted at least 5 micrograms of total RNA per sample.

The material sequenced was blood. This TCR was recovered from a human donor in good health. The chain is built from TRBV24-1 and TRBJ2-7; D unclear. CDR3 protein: CATSDYSYEQYF. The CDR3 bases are TGTGCCACCAGTGATTACTCCTACGAGCAGTACTTC.